Listed below are T cell receptor beta chains from one sample, sequenced in a study of spatial heterogeneity in lung cancer. Each CDR3 protein gets one entry after TCRdb re-called the 5' RACE reads with MiXCR. This table holds around 11,000 distinct CDR3 sequences, over 6% found once. The sample consisted of PBMCs, taken at surgery. The receptors come from a male donor with early-stage non-small cell lung cancer. CDR3s include the opening cysteine and the closing phenylalanine or tryptophan. Fields, in order: CDR3 DNA, CDR3 protein, J gene, clone size, D gene, V gene. A D gene is named only where the DNA matches it firmly. The size field is filled for only some rows; it gives once, few, many or a size class.

CDR3nt: TGCGCCAGCAGCTTGGAACTGGCAGATACGCAGTATTTT; CDR3aa: CASSLELADTQYF; j_gene: TRBJ2-3; abundance: many; d_gene: -; v_gene: TRBV5-1
CDR3nt: TGTGCCAGCAGCTTAGTCCTAGCGGGAAGCCTCAAGTTCTTC; CDR3aa: CASSLVLAGSLKFF; j_gene: TRBJ2-1; abundance: many; d_gene: TRBD2; v_gene: TRBV7-9
CDR3nt: TGCAGTGGACTAAGACAAGAGACCCAGTACTTC; CDR3aa: CSGLRQETQYF; j_gene: TRBJ2-5; abundance: many; d_gene: -; v_gene: TRBV20-1
CDR3nt: TGCGCCAGCAGCCAGGAGTTGAATCAGCCCCAGCATTTT; CDR3aa: CASSQELNQPQHF; j_gene: TRBJ1-5; abundance: many; d_gene: -; v_gene: TRBV5-1
CDR3nt: TGTGCCAGCAGTGACTCGACCTCGGGGTCAGATACGCAGTATTTT; CDR3aa: CASSDSTSGSDTQYF; j_gene: TRBJ2-3; abundance: many; d_gene: -; v_gene: TRBV6-4
CDR3nt: TGTGCCAGCAGGGACAGACTTAACTATGGCTACACCTTC; CDR3aa: CASRDRLNYGYTF; j_gene: TRBJ1-2; abundance: -; d_gene: -; v_gene: TRBV28
CDR3nt: TGCAGCGTTTCCTTGCGGAATGAGCAGTTCTTC; CDR3aa: CSVSLRNEQFF; j_gene: TRBJ2-1; abundance: medium-sized; d_gene: -; v_gene: TRBV29-1
CDR3nt: TGTGCCAGCAGTTACTCGACAGGGGGTTCCTATGGCTACACCTTC; CDR3aa: CASSYSTGGSYGYTF; j_gene: TRBJ1-2; abundance: -; d_gene: TRBD1; v_gene: TRBV6-5
CDR3nt: TGTGCCAGTAGTGACCTACGGACAGGGCCTCCCCCAGAGACCCAGTACTTC; CDR3aa: CASSDLRTGPPPETQYF; j_gene: TRBJ2-5; abundance: many; d_gene: TRBD1; v_gene: TRBV19
CDR3nt: TGCGCCAGCAGTCAATCGCCTAGCGGGAGTGAACCCTCCTACGAGCAGTACTTC; CDR3aa: CASSQSPSGSEPSYEQYF; j_gene: TRBJ2-7; abundance: many; d_gene: TRBD2; v_gene: TRBV23-1
CDR3nt: TGCAGCGTTGAAGATTACAATTATGGGAACAATGAGCAGTTCTTC; CDR3aa: CSVEDYNYGNNEQFF; j_gene: TRBJ2-1; abundance: -; d_gene: -; v_gene: TRBV29-1
CDR3nt: TGTGCCAGCAGTTTTGAGAGGAATCAGCCCCAGCATTTT; CDR3aa: CASSFERNQPQHF; j_gene: TRBJ1-5; abundance: many; d_gene: -; v_gene: TRBV27
CDR3nt: TGTGCCAGCAGCTTAGGGCAGGGGTGGAATCAGCCCCAGCATTTT; CDR3aa: CASSLGQGWNQPQHF; j_gene: TRBJ1-5; abundance: few; d_gene: -; v_gene: TRBV7-2
CDR3nt: TGCAGTGCTAGAGATAGGGCTAGCAGCGAGACCCAGTACTTC; CDR3aa: CSARDRASSETQYF; j_gene: TRBJ2-5; abundance: few; d_gene: -; v_gene: TRBV20-1
CDR3nt: TGTGCCAGCAGCGTAGCAGACAGGGCGAAGGGCTACACCTTC; CDR3aa: CASSVADRAKGYTF; j_gene: TRBJ1-2; abundance: many; d_gene: TRBD1; v_gene: TRBV9
CDR3nt: TGTGCCAGCAGCTTAGGGGCTAGCGGGGACAATGAGCAGTTCTTC; CDR3aa: CASSLGASGDNEQFF; j_gene: TRBJ2-1; abundance: many; d_gene: TRBD2; v_gene: TRBV7-9
CDR3nt: TGCGCCAGCAGCCAAGACACAGGGAGGGGAAACATTCAGTACTTC; CDR3aa: CASSQDTGRGNIQYF; j_gene: TRBJ2-4; abundance: medium-sized; d_gene: -; v_gene: TRBV4-3
CDR3nt: TGTGCCAGCAGTGATCACCGACAGAGTAGAAATGAAAAACTGTTTTTT; CDR3aa: CASSDHRQSRNEKLFF; j_gene: TRBJ1-4; abundance: few; d_gene: -; v_gene: TRBV6-8
CDR3nt: TGTGCCAGCAGCTTTACCCATCTCACCGGGGAGCTGTTTTTT; CDR3aa: CASSFTHLTGELFF; j_gene: TRBJ2-2; abundance: medium-sized; d_gene: -; v_gene: TRBV7-9
CDR3nt: TGTGCCAGCAGCTTGGCAGGGGACACTGAAGCTTTCTTT; CDR3aa: CASSLAGDTEAFF; j_gene: TRBJ1-1; abundance: few; d_gene: -; v_gene: TRBV7-2
CDR3nt: TGTGCCAGCAGTACAACAGGCAGACAGGAGCAGTTCTTC; CDR3aa: CASSTTGRQEQFF; j_gene: TRBJ2-1; abundance: many; d_gene: -; v_gene: TRBV28
CDR3nt: TGCAGTGCTCCCCACCTAGCGGGACGCAATGAGCAGTTCTTC; CDR3aa: CSAPHLAGRNEQFF; j_gene: TRBJ2-1; abundance: many; d_gene: TRBD2; v_gene: TRBV20-1
CDR3nt: TGCAGCGTTGAAGAGACGGCCTACAATGAGCAGTTCTTC; CDR3aa: CSVEETAYNEQFF; j_gene: TRBJ2-1; abundance: medium-sized; d_gene: -; v_gene: TRBV29-1
CDR3nt: TGTGCCAGCAGCACGACAGGGTTGGACGAAAAACTGTTTTTT; CDR3aa: CASSTTGLDEKLFF; j_gene: TRBJ1-4; abundance: many; d_gene: TRBD1; v_gene: TRBV7-9
CDR3nt: TGCGCCAGCAGCCAAGACGAACACAGCACAGATACGCAGTATTTT; CDR3aa: CASSQDEHSTDTQYF; j_gene: TRBJ2-3; abundance: medium-sized; d_gene: -; v_gene: TRBV4-1
CDR3nt: TGTGCCAGCAGTACACAGGAGTCAGGGACCCAGTACTTC; CDR3aa: CASSTQESGTQYF; j_gene: TRBJ2-5; abundance: many; d_gene: -; v_gene: TRBV12-3/TRBV12-4
CDR3nt: TGCAGTGCCAAAGTCGGGTACGAGAGCACCAGCAATCAGCCCCAGCATTTT; CDR3aa: CSAKVGYESTSNQPQHF; j_gene: TRBJ1-5; abundance: many; d_gene: -; v_gene: TRBV20-1
CDR3nt: TGTGCCAGCAGCTTGCGGAGCGTACAGAACACCGGGGAGCTGTTTTTT; CDR3aa: CASSLRSVQNTGELFF; j_gene: TRBJ2-2; abundance: -; d_gene: -; v_gene: TRBV5-4
CDR3nt: TGTGCCAGCAGTGACAGGGACACCGGGGAGCTGTTTTTT; CDR3aa: CASSDRDTGELFF; j_gene: TRBJ2-2; abundance: medium-sized; d_gene: -; v_gene: TRBV6-4
CDR3nt: TGTGCCAGCAGTAGATACAGGGAGACTCAGCCCCAGCATTTT; CDR3aa: CASSRYRETQPQHF; j_gene: TRBJ1-5; abundance: many; d_gene: -; v_gene: TRBV12-3/TRBV12-4
CDR3nt: TGTGCCAGCAGCCCAGGACAGGGGGCTGGAAACACCATATATTTT; CDR3aa: CASSPGQGAGNTIYF; j_gene: TRBJ1-3; abundance: many; d_gene: TRBD1; v_gene: TRBV11-3